This paragraph covers one T cell receptor (beta chain) sequence. Its antigen is unidentified. These data come from a study of Tregs in tolerant kidney transplant recipients. Recipients received nonmyeloablative bone marrow transplants from related graft donors, with transient mixed chimerism. Unmatched junction bases numbered 7, after V lost 4 bases and J lost 5 bases. Germline V gene lookup returns CDR1 LNHDA and CDR2 SQIVND (reference sequence). CDR3 length: 15 amino acids. Produced via immunoSEQ multiplex PCR; TCRdb's table is partial and in-frame only. Of 65,000 or so clones listed, approximately 89% are singletons. Study findings and constraints: Activated donor B cell expansion appeared to reveal the most relevant donor-specific TCRbeta repertoire. Antigen-driven expansion was suggested because donor-specific Tregs expanded more than all Tregs in tolerant patients. Biological reproducibility was not directly addressed, but technical replication error appeared minimal.

This chain uses TRBV19 with TRBJ2-5; 10 bases are shared with TRBD2. The sequence derives from a human patient who received a combined kidney and bone marrow transplant. A subset of T cells may come from the graft donor. The material was CD4+ T cells from blood (PBMCs), obtained 6 months after the transplant. In DNA, the CDR3 is TGTGCCAGTAGTACCCCGGGACTAGCGTGGGAGACCCAGTACTTC. This sequence encodes CASSTPGLAWETQYF.